The 31 T cell receptor beta chains listed next were all sequenced from one sample in a study of T cells in Graves' hyperthyroidism and ophthalmopathy (dated by TCRdb to the late 2010s). Libraries were constructed by multiplex PCR. Data came from an Illumina HiSeq 2000. The TCR beta CDR3 regions were amplified from RNA transcripts. For the first round of RT-PCR on the TCR CDR3, the HTBI primer set was used together with the Qiagen OneStep RT-PCR kit. TCRdb reran the public reads through fastp at Q25 and MiXCR, keeping productive beta chains. Each CDR3 protein gets just one entry, which takes the most common genes and DNA from the rows behind it. This sample gives some 600,000 distinct CDR3 sequences in total; about 15% of them show up just once. More than 5% of the sample lies in the top ten. The specimen sequenced was blood. The receptors here all came from a woman aged 30 to 39 with Graves' hyperthyroidism that later progressed to Graves' ophthalmopathy.

In this sample, this clonotype turned up many times. This chain connects TRBV19 to TRBJ2-7; 8 nucleotides agree with TRBD1. V was pared by 7 bases and J by 2 bases, with 7 bases of the junction left unmatched. The CDR3 loop spans 14 amino acids. Germline V CDR1 and CDR2: LNHDA, SQIVND (reference sequence). Here the CDR3 DNA reads TGTGCCAGTAAACTCGGACAGGGTACCTACGAGCAGTACTTC. It translates to CASKLGQGTYEQYF.

This chain joins TRBV7-9 and TRBJ2-1, with D maybe TRBD2 (6 bases). Germline loops: CDR1 SEHNR, CDR2 FQNEAQ (reference sequence). With 3 bases removed from V and 0 bases from J, the gap between germline ends came to 21 bases. CDR3 length: 19 residues. The CDR3 region has the DNA TGTGCCAGCAGCTTGACCCATGGGGGAGGCTACAGCTCCTACAATGAGCAGTTCTTC. Encoded protein: CASSLTHGGGYSSYNEQFF.

This clonotype was found many times. The chain is built from TRBV20-1 and TRBJ1-1; D is uncertain. V gave up 6 bases and J gave up 0 bases, with 11 bases separating them. Per the germline V gene, CDR1 is DFQATT and CDR2 is SNEGSKA (reference sequence). There are 13 residues in the CDR3. Written as DNA, the CDR3 is TGCAGTGCGACAACCACGGTGAACACTGAAGCTTTCTTT. It encodes CSATTTVNTEAFF.

This clonotype was seen many times. The chain recombines TRBV20-1 with TRBJ2-3; 7 bases are a match to TRBD2. Germline V gives CDR1 DFQATT, CDR2 SNEGSKA (reference sequence). V lost 6 bases to trimming and J lost 4 bases; unmatched junction nucleotides: 16. The CDR3 sequence is 16 residues long. The CDR3, as DNA: TGCAGTGCGCTCCCCAAAGGGAGGGGCTACGCAGATACGCAGTATTTT. It specifies CSALPKGRGYADTQYF.

This clonotype appeared many times. V and J are TRBV7-2 and TRBJ1-2; D gene ambiguous. The CDR3 is 19 amino acids. The V gene lost 6 bases and the J gene lost 4 bases, with 30 bases spanning the gap. Germline V gives CDR1 SGHTA, CDR2 FQGNSA. The CDR3 DNA reads TGTGCCAGCAGTTATACCCCCCCCAGTGACCGCGGCTATGGCTATGGCTACACCTTC. It yields the protein CASSYTPPSDRGYGYGYTF.

V and J are TRBV4-1 and TRBJ2-2; 7 nucleotides agree with TRBD1. After removal of 2 bases from V and 3 bases from J, the junction contained 15 bases not matched to a gene. Germline CDR1 and CDR2: MGHRA and YSYEKL. This CDR3 contains 19 residues. Here the CDR3 DNA reads TGCGCCAGCAGCCAAACCAAGACAGGGCTCGATTTTGACACCGGGGAGCTGTTTTTT. As protein: CASSQTKTGLDFDTGELFF.

This clonotype was seen a few times. The chain has TRBV24-1 and TRBJ2-7; D may be TRBD1 (5 bases). The CDR3 totals 15 residues. CDR1 and CDR2 from the germline V gene are KGHDR and SFDVKD. Trimming took off 3 bases at V and 6 bases at J, with 17 bases between the two ends. The CDR3 DNA reads as TGTGCCACCAGTGATCCGACCCAACAGGTTACCGAGCAGTACTTC. It encodes CATSDPTQQVTEQYF.

This clonotype appeared many times. This chain connects TRBV24-1 to TRBJ2-2; 11 bases fit TRBD2. The V segment lost 4 bases and the J segment 1 base; nucleotides outside the gene matches: 7. CDR1 KGHDR and CDR2 SFDVKD come from the germline V gene. This CDR3 contains 18 residues. The CDR3 DNA sequence: TGTGCCACCAGTGACGGGACTAGCGGCCCCCGGAACACCGGGGAGCTGTTTTTT. Translated: CATSDGTSGPRNTGELFF.

In this sample, this clonotype turned up many times. The chain recombines TRBV29-1 with TRBJ1-1; TRBD1 matches 7 bases. Per the germline V gene, CDR1 is SQVTM and CDR2 is ANQGSEA. The CDR3 runs 14 residues. V lost 3 bases and J lost 3; bases outside the gene matches: 7. CDR3 coding DNA: TGCAGCGTTGAGGACCGACAGGGTGACACTGAAGCTTTCTTT. Its protein product is CSVEDRQGDTEAFF.

This chain joins TRBV20-1 and TRBJ2-3; TRBD2 matches 8 bases. The germline V gene has CDR1 DFQATT and CDR2 SNEGSKA (reference sequence). V was pared by 8 bases and J by 4 bases, with 14 bases of the junction left unmatched. The CDR3 is 15 residues long. CDR3 DNA sequence: TGCAGTCCAAAACCCAAGCGGGAGTGGGCAGATACGCAGTATTTT. It encodes CSPKPKREWADTQYF.

V is TRBV5-1 and J is TRBJ2-3; 7 bases line up with TRBD2. The CDR3 spans 16 residues. CDR1 is SGHRS and CDR2 is YFSETQ in the germline V gene. The V segment lost 0 bases and the J segment 1 base; nucleotides outside the gene matches: 5. The CDR3 loop is CASSLAGEGGTDTQYF. As DNA, the CDR3 is TGCGCCAGCAGCTTGGCCGGGGAGGGCGGCACAGATACGCAGTATTTT.

This clonotype turned up a few times. This chain links TRBV13 with TRBJ2-5; 12 bases fit TRBD2. The CDR3 is 16 residues long. V lost 2 bases and J lost 0; bases outside the gene matches: 1. Germline loops: CDR1 PRHDT, CDR2 FYEKMQ (reference sequence). The CDR3, as DNA: TGTGCCAGCAGCTTAACTAGCGGGGGGTACCAAGAGACCCAGTACTTC. It encodes CASSLTSGGYQETQYF.

This clonotype was seen only a few times. V gene TRBV9 combines with J gene TRBJ1-2; D gene uncertain. In germline, CDR1 is SGDLS, CDR2 YYNGEE. The CDR3 sequence is 11 residues long. The germline V and J ends were trimmed by 6 bases and 4 bases, with 7 bases remaining between them. The CDR3 region is CASTSAYGYTF. CDR3 DNA sequence: TGTGCCAGCACCTCTGCCTATGGCTACACCTTC.

This clonotype has ten or more counts. The chain is built from TRBV5-1 and TRBJ2-7; possible D gene TRBD1, 6 bases. The V gene lost 4 bases and the J gene lost 3 bases, with 11 bases spanning the gap. The CDR3 runs to 13 residues. Germline-derived CDR1 and CDR2 are SGHRS and YFSETQ. This CDR3 is CASSTQQGYEQYF. CDR3 coding DNA: TGCGCCAGCAGCACCCAACAGGGCTACGAGCAGTACTTC.

This clonotype was observed at least ten times. This rearrangement joins TRBV11-3 to TRBJ2-5; 9 bases line up with TRBD2. Losses at the gene ends were 2 bases for V and 5 bases for J; bases not matched to a gene: 6. The CDR3 consists of 15 residues. Germline V gene data show CDR1 as SGHNT and CDR2 as YENEEA. The CDR3 bases are TGTGCCAGCAGCTTACAAAGCGGGAGGTTCGAGACCCAGTACTTC. It codes for CASSLQSGRFETQYF. Based on the CDR3 plus reference TRBV11-3 and TRBJ2-5, the full variable domain is EAGVVQSPRYKIIEKKQPVAFWCNPISGHNTLYWYLQNLGQGPELLIRYENEEAVDDSQLPKDRFSAERLKGVDSTLKIQPAELGDSAVYLCASSLQSGRFETQYFGPGTRLLVL.

There are many counts of this clonotype. This chain uses TRBV2 with TRBJ2-1; D uncertain. CDR3 length equals 14 residues. Between the trimmed V and J ends, which lost 4 bases and 9 bases, there was a span of 16 bases. Germline CDR1 SNHLY, CDR2 FYNNEI. The chain's CDR3 is CASSAVQASPEQFF. The CDR3 DNA sequence: TGTGCCAGCAGTGCTGTTCAGGCCTCTCCTGAGCAGTTCTTC. The full variable domain, in which reference TRBV2 and TRBJ2-1 provide the parts outside the CDR3, is EPEVTQTPSHQVTQMGQEVILRCVPISNHLYFYWYRQILGQKVEFLVSFYNNEISEKSEIFDDQFSVERPDGSNFTLKIRSTKLEDSAMYFCASSAVQASPEQFFGPGTRLTVL.

In its sample, this clonotype was seen many times. The CDR3 loop is CASSYSGGLAGDNEQFF. CDR3 coding DNA: TGTGCCAGCAGTTACTCGGGAGGACTAGCGGGAGATAATGAGCAGTTCTTC. The chain combines TRBV6-5 with TRBJ2-1; 13 nucleotides agree with TRBD2. The V gene's germline CDR1 is MNHEY and CDR2 SVGAGI. With V trimmed by 0 bases and J by 7 bases, 6 bases remained unmatched. The CDR3 covers 17 residues.

J is TRBJ2-7 and V is TRBV2; tentatively, D is TRBD2 (7 bases). The CDR3 has 14 amino acids. Looked up from germline, CDR1 is SNHLY and CDR2 is FYNNEI. The V gene lost 4 bases and the J gene lost 4 bases, with 14 bases spanning the gap. The DNA for the CDR3 is TGTGCCAGCAGTGCGGTCGGGGGGCCGTACGAGCAGTACTTC. It yields the protein CASSAVGGPYEQYF.

The chain employs TRBV7-2 and TRBJ2-7; 11 nucleotides align to TRBD2. Trimming took 5 bases from V and 7 from J; bases not matched to a gene: 4. This CDR3 is built from 13 residues. Germline loops: CDR1 SGHTA, CDR2 FQGNSA. CDR3 nucleotide sequence: TGTGCCAGCAGCCACCTAGCGGGAGGTGAGCAGTACTTC. Translating gives CASSHLAGGEQYF.

Many counts were recorded for this clonotype. The chain uses TRBV28 and TRBJ1-5, with D hard to call. V shed 6 bases and J shed 3 bases, with 6 bases lying between them. The CDR3 is made up of 12 amino acids. Per germline, CDR1 MDHEN and CDR2 SYDVKM. CDR3 sequence (DNA): TGTGCCAGCAGCTCGAACAATCAGCCCCAGCATTTT. Amino acids: CASSSNNQPQHF.

This chain's CDR3 is CASSLDQFSFTTRTDTQYF. The CDR3 coding sequence is TGTGCCAGCAGCTTAGATCAGTTCAGCTTTACAACTCGCACAGATACGCAGTATTTT. This chain joins TRBV11-3 and TRBJ2-3; D gene unclear. Trimming shortened V by 0 bases and J by 1 base, and 20 bases separated the two germline ends. CDR1 is SGHNT and CDR2 is YENEEA in the germline V gene. The CDR3 covers 19 residues.

This clonotype was seen repeatedly, ten times or more. The rearrangement uses TRBV28 and TRBJ2-3; 7 bases align to TRBD2. V gave up 6 bases and J gave up 3 bases; unmatched junction bases: 9. The CDR3 extends over 15 amino acids. The V gene's germline CDR1 is MDHEN and CDR2 SYDVKM. CDR3 amino acids: CASSRRRERTDTQYF. The CDR3 DNA sequence: TGTGCCAGCAGCCGGCGGCGGGAGAGGACAGATACGCAGTATTTT. Using reference TRBV28 and TRBJ2-3 for the parts outside the CDR3, the full variable domain is DVKVTQSSRYLVKRTGEKVFLECVQDMDHENMFWYRQDPGLGLRLIYFSYDVKMKEKGDIPEGYSVSREKKERFSLILESASTNQTSMYLCASSRRRERTDTQYFGPGTRLTVL.

The chain joins TRBV6-2 or TRBV6-3 to TRBJ2-7; D is unclear. Between the trimmed V and J ends, which lost 5 bases and 2 bases, there was a span of 10 bases. CDR1 and CDR2 from the germline V gene are MNHEY and SVGEGT. This CDR3 region has 13 residues. As DNA, the CDR3 is TGTGCCAGCAGTCCCCTCTGGACCTACGAGCAGTACTTC. This encodes CASSPLWTYEQYF.

This clonotype has just a few counts. The J gene is TRBJ2-5, the V gene TRBV7-3; no definite D call. Germline loops: CDR1 SGHTA, CDR2 FQGTGA. This CDR3 has 14 amino acids. V lost 5 bases and J 4 bases, leaving 14 bases between the germline ends. CDR3 protein: CASSQNGLVETQYF. The DNA for the CDR3 is TGTGCCAGCAGCCAGAACGGGCTAGTAGAGACCCAGTACTTC.

The J gene is TRBJ2-7, the V gene TRBV11-3, with a weak D call TRBD1 (6 bases). Looked up from germline, CDR1 is SGHNT and CDR2 is YENEEA. The CDR3 covers 14 residues. Trimming shortened V by 2 bases and J by 6 bases, and 14 bases separated the two germline ends. CDR3 nucleotides: TGTGCCAGCAGCTTAACGGACAGAAAGCTCGAGCAGTACTTC. Protein sequence: CASSLTDRKLEQYF.

This clonotype was seen many times. This chain joins TRBV12-3 or TRBV12-4 and TRBJ1-2; possibly TRBD1 for D (5 bases). The length of the CDR3 is 13 residues. With 3 bases removed from V and 7 bases from J, the gap between germline ends came to 12 bases. The CDR3 DNA sequence: TGTGCCAGCAGTTTTTCGGGCAGGGCTGGCTACACCTTC. Amino acids: CASSFSGRAGYTF.

The sample holds many counts of this clonotype. This rearrangement joins TRBV2 to TRBJ1-1, with D uncertain. Germline V CDR1 and CDR2: SNHLY, FYNNEI. The CDR3 loop spans 11 amino acids. V dropped 6 bases and J dropped 4 bases, with 6 bases sitting between them. This CDR3 reads CASRGGTEAFF. The CDR3, as DNA: TGTGCCAGCAGGGGCGGCACTGAAGCTTTCTTT. Using reference TRBV2 and TRBJ1-1 for the parts outside the CDR3, the full variable domain is EPEVTQTPSHQVTQMGQEVILRCVPISNHLYFYWYRQILGQKVEFLVSFYNNEISEKSEIFDDQFSVERPDGSNFTLKIRSTKLEDSAMYFCASRGGTEAFFGQGTRLTVV.

V is TRBV7-6 and J is TRBJ2-2, with 11 bases that match TRBD1. CDR3 length equals 17 residues. Germline loops: CDR1 SGHVS, CDR2 FNYEAQ. V shed 3 bases, J shed 5 bases, and the junction held 8 bases outside the gene matches. CDR3 residues: CASSFTSGTGGTGELFF. CDR3 nucleotide sequence: TGTGCCAGCAGCTTTACCTCCGGGACAGGGGGGACCGGGGAGCTGTTTTTT.

This clonotype was found many times. V is TRBV2 and J is TRBJ2-7; D perhaps matches TRBD1 (6 bases). This CDR3 has 13 amino acids. The ends were cut back, 7 bases at V and 5 bases at J, with 15 bases in the middle. Germline-derived CDR1 and CDR2 are SNHLY and FYNNEI. The CDR3 loop is CASKTGGGHEQYF. CDR3 bases: TGTGCCAGCAAGACTGGTGGGGGCCACGAGCAGTACTTC.

Turning to this clonotype: A much larger clone differs by one base, so this may be a read error. In DNA form, the CDR3 reads TGTGCCAGCAGCCAAGATTGGAGGTATGGCTACATCTTC. Translation gives CASSQDWRYGYIF. This chain links TRBV3-1 with TRBJ1-2, with D uncertain. The CDR3 spans 13 residues. The germline gives CDR1 LGHDT, CDR2 YNNKEL (reference sequence).

The rearrangement uses TRBV7-2 and TRBJ2-7, with TRBD2 identical over 7 bases. Germline loops: CDR1 SGHTA, CDR2 FQGNSA. The V and J ends lost 5 bases and 3 bases, in that order; junction bases with no gene match: 10. This CDR3 is 15 amino acids long. DNA of the CDR3: TGTGCCAGCAGCCCGGAACTAGCGCCCGACTACGAGCAGTACTTC. Its translation is CASSPELAPDYEQYF. Full variable domain (outside the CDR3, taken from reference TRBV7-2 and TRBJ2-7): GAGVSQSPSNKVTEKGKDVELRCDPISGHTALYWYRQSLGQGLEFLIYFQGNSAPDKSGLPSDRFSAERTGGSVSTLTIQRTQQEDSAVYLCASSPELAPDYEQYFGPGTRLTVT.